The subject of this entry is one T cell receptor beta chain. The CDR3 contains 12 residues. Germline CDR1 and CDR2: SEHNR and FQNEAQ (reference sequence). The V end lost 1 base, the J end lost 8 bases, and 6 bases lay between the germline ends. This record belongs to a study of blood T cell repertoires in COVID-19. Study-wide context: Nucleic acid was either cDNA or gDNA, and it came from T cells, B-cell-depleted T cells, or PBMCs.

Profiled with immunoSEQ multiplex PCR; TCRdb holds only in-frame clones, not every one. The sample records 350,000 to 450,000 clones, 80% to 90% being singletons. Input material: peripheral blood. The genes are TRBV7-9 and TRBJ2-1, with D uncertain. The TCR sequence derives from a middle-aged man with acute or convalescent COVID-19. CDR3 region: CASSLGGDEQFF. As DNA, the CDR3 is TGTGCCAGCAGCTTAGGAGGTGATGAGCAGTTCTTC. Filled out from reference TRBV7-9 and TRBJ2-1, the complete variable domain reads DTGVSQNPRHKITKRGQNVTFRCDPISEHNRLYWYRQTLGQGPEFLTYFQNEAQLEKSRLLSDRFSAERPKGSFSTLEIQRTEQGDSAMYLCASSLGGDEQFFGPGTRLTVL.